A selection of T cell receptor beta chains follows, all from one sample in a study of cytomegalovirus exposure and HLA in healthy donors. Measured with immunoSEQ multiplex PCR; TCRdb has only the in-frame clones, and not every one. The sample features fewer than 150,000 clones, with roughly 2% in its top ten. The specimen was PBMCs. These receptors were taken from a woman in her fifties or sixties in good health and CMV-seronegative. Both conserved end residues are part of each CDR3. Each record gives: V gene, J gene, D gene, CDR3 protein, CDR3 DNA. The D gene is left open where the match is weak.

TRBV10-2	TRBJ2-1	-	CASRRGKGPLLGEQFF	TGCGCCAGCAGAAGGGGGAAGGGACCCCTCCTAGGTGAGCAGTTCTTC
TRBV11-3	TRBJ2-4	TRBD1	CASSLRGPGDIQYF	TGTGCCAGCAGCTTGAGGGGGCCGGGTGACATTCAGTACTTC
TRBV10-3	TRBJ1-5	TRBD1	CAISEMDRDWVGNQPQHF	TGTGCCATCAGTGAAATGGACAGGGATTGGGTTGGTAATCAGCCCCAGCATTTT
TRBV6-4	TRBJ1-2	-	CASSARLFSGINGYTF	TGTGCCAGCAGTGCTCGGTTGTTCTCGGGAATCAACGGCTACACCTTC
TRBV6-1	TRBJ2-7	TRBD1	CASIPRGSSYEQYF	TGTGCCAGCATTCCCAGGGGGTCCTCCTACGAGCAGTACTTC
TRBV9	TRBJ2-1	-	CASSVGYGSSYNEQFF	TGTGCCAGCAGCGTAGGATACGGGAGCTCCTACAATGAGCAGTTCTTC
TRBV28	TRBJ1-5	-	CASSLIRTGISNQPQHF	TGTGCCAGCAGTCTCATTCGCACAGGGATTAGCAATCAGCCCCAGCATTTT
TRBV6-6	TRBJ1-1	-	CASRPTGRNTEAFF	TGTGCCAGCAGGCCGACGGGAAGGAACACTGAAGCTTTCTTT
TRBV7-9	TRBJ2-5	TRBD2	CASSGTGLAGETQYF	TGTGCCAGCAGCGGAACGGGACTAGCGGGAGAGACCCAGTACTTC
TRBV7-2	TRBJ2-7	TRBD2	CASSFSGRAGYEQYF	TGTGCCAGCAGCTTTAGCGGGAGGGCGGGTTACGAGCAGTACTTC
TRBV6-6	TRBJ2-7	-	CASRDSSYEQYF	TGTGCCAGCAGAGACAGCTCCTACGAGCAGTACTTC
TRBV5-4	TRBJ1-2	-	CASSVAGRMIGGYTF	TGTGCCAGCAGCGTAGCGGGACGGATGATTGGTGGCTACACCTTC
TRBV10-3	TRBJ1-2	TRBD1	CAISESQQGNYGYTF	TGTGCCATCAGTGAGTCCCAACAGGGGAATTATGGCTACACCTTC
TRBV19	TRBJ1-3	TRBD1	CASSTPPTGSQRGSGNTIYF	TGTGCCAGTAGTACTCCTCCGACAGGGTCCCAACGAGGCTCTGGAAACACCATATATTTT
TRBV19	TRBJ2-7	TRBD1	CASSPTGTGYEQYF	TGTGCCAGTAGCCCCACCGGGACAGGCTACGAGCAGTACTTC
TRBV9	TRBJ1-6	-	CASSVEEGSSYNSPLHF	TGTGCCAGCAGCGTAGAGGAGGGGAGCTCCTATAATTCACCCCTCCACTTT
TRBV6-5	TRBJ2-2	-	CASRRTGTITRELFF	TGTGCCAGCAGGCGCACCGGGACAATAACGCGGGAGCTGTTTTTT
TRBV11-3	TRBJ2-1	-	CASSYNRVHNEQFF	TGTGCCAGCAGCTATAACCGGGTCCATAATGAGCAGTTCTTC
TRBV2	TRBJ2-7	-	CASSAQGHLF	TGTGCCAGCAGCGCACAGGGACATCTCTTC
TRBV18	TRBJ2-1	TRBD1	CASSRDRGWNEQFF	TGTGCCAGCTCACGGGACAGGGGATGGAATGAGCAGTTCTTC
TRBV6-5	TRBJ2-7	TRBD1	CASRATGTVSYEQYF	TGTGCCAGCAGAGCAACCGGGACAGTCTCCTACGAGCAGTACTTC
TRBV11-2	TRBJ2-3	-	CASRQQSTDTQYF	TGTGCCAGCAGGCAACAAAGCACAGATACGCAGTATTTT
TRBV12-5	TRBJ2-1	TRBD1	CASGLGDRLYNEQFF	TGTGCTAGTGGTCTCGGGGACAGACTATACAATGAGCAGTTCTTC
TRBV2	TRBJ2-2	-	CASSAGGGKGRGELFF	TGTGCCAGCAGCGCCGGAGGTGGGAAGGGTCGCGGGGAGCTGTTTTTT
TRBV18	TRBJ1-5	-	CASSPPIQYNQPQHF	TGTGCCAGCTCACCACCGATACAGTACAATCAGCCCCAGCATTTT
TRBV19	TRBJ2-2	TRBD2	CASSATGRGLAGVYAGELFF	TGTGCCAGTAGTGCCACCGGCAGGGGACTAGCGGGAGTATACGCCGGGGAGCTGTTTTTT
TRBV7-9	TRBJ2-1	TRBD2	CASSWGAGGPLGGNEQFF	TGTGCCAGCAGCTGGGGCGCGGGAGGGCCGCTGGGAGGGAATGAGCAGTTCTTC
TRBV14	TRBJ2-5	TRBD1	CASGDRGETQYF	TGTGCCAGCGGTGACAGGGGTGAGACCCAGTACTTC
TRBV10-3	TRBJ1-1	-	CAIRASGDTEAFF	TGTGCCATCAGGGCGTCCGGGGACACTGAAGCTTTCTTT
TRBV5-8	TRBJ1-4	-	CASPPRVQEKLFF	TGTGCCAGCCCGCCGAGGGTACAGGAAAAACTGTTTTTT
TRBV5-4	TRBJ1-2	-	CASSSGRSLPGGYTF	TGTGCCAGCAGTTCTGGTCGTTCTCTTCCGGGTGGCTACACCTTC
TRBV14	TRBJ2-5	TRBD2	CASSQGLAGGYGETQYF	TGTGCCAGCAGCCAAGGGCTAGCGGGGGGGTACGGAGAGACCCAGTACTTC
TRBV4-1	TRBJ2-7	TRBD1	CASSQGGAGTGYEQYF	TGCGCCAGCAGCCAAGGAGGAGCAGGGACAGGCTACGAGCAGTACTTC
TRBV10-2	TRBJ1-2	-	CASSRASGDGYTF	TGCGCCAGCAGTCGGGCCTCGGGGGATGGCTACACCTTC
TRBV7-9	TRBJ1-2	-	CASSLERTDYYGYTF	TGTGCCAGCAGCTTAGAAAGGACAGACTATTATGGCTACACCTTC
TRBV7-2	TRBJ1-4	-	CASSPQGGEKLFF	TGTGCCAGCAGCCCCCAGGGAGGGGAAAAACTGTTTTTT
TRBV30	TRBJ1-2	TRBD1	CAWRTGVSNYGYTF	TGTGCCTGGAGGACAGGGGTGTCTAACTATGGCTACACCTTC
TRBV19	TRBJ2-1	-	CASSIDSGAYNEQFF	TGTGCCAGTAGTATTGATTCAGGGGCCTACAATGAGCAGTTCTTC
TRBV11-2	TRBJ2-7	TRBD2	CASSHPPGTSVKFYEQYF	TGTGCCAGCAGCCATCCCCCGGGGACTAGCGTTAAATTCTACGAGCAGTACTTC
TRBV7-3	TRBJ1-1	-	CASSLTRDTEAFF	TGTGCCAGCAGCTTAACGCGGGACACTGAAGCTTTCTTT
TRBV6-5	TRBJ2-1	-	CASSPDIINEQFF	TGTGCCAGCAGTCCGGACATTATCAATGAGCAGTTCTTC